Below, one TCR beta chain is given with its context. Its target is unknown. The assay was immunoSEQ multiplex PCR, and TCRdb's table has in-frame clones only and misses some. The data contain 240,000 or so clones, approximately 83% of them singletons. The sample is drawn from a study of cytomegalovirus exposure and HLA in healthy donors. Whole-study results and caveats: The study flagged 150 to 200 TCR beta chains as cytomegalovirus-associated.

The sequenced sample consisted of PBMCs. This TCR was recovered from a woman between 25 and 40 years old in good health and CMV-seropositive.

The CDR3 nucleotides read TGTGCCAGCAGCTTATCGAGGGTAAACACCTACGAGCAGTACTTC. Protein product: CASSLSRVNTYEQYF. The chain recombines TRBV13 with TRBJ2-7; TRBD2 might be the D (5 bases). Looked up from germline, CDR1 is PRHDT and CDR2 is FYEKMQ (reference sequence). The CDR3 length is 15 residues. V lost 2 bases and J lost 2, with 13 bases in between.